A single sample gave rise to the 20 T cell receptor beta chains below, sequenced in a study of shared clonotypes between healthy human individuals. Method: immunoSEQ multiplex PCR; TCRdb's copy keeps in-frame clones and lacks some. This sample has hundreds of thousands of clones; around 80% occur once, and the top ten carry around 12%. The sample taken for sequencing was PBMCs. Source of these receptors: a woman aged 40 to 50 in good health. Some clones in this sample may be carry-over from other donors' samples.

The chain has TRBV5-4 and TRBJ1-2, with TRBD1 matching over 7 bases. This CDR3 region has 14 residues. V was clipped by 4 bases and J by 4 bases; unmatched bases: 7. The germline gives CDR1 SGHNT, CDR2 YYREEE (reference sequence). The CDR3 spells CASSQEWTGYGYTF. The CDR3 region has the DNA TGTGCCAGCAGCCAAGAGTGGACAGGCTATGGCTACACCTTC.

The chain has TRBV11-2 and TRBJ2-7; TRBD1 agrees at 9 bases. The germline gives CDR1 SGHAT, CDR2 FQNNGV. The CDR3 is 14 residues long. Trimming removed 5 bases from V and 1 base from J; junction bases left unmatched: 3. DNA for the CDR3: TGTGCCAGCAGCACGGACAGGGGTTCCTACGAGCAGTACTTC. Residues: CASSTDRGSYEQYF.

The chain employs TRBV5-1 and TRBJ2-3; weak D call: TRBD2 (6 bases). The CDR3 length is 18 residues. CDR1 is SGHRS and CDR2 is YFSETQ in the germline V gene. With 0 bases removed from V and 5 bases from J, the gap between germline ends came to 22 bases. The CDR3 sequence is CASSLEVWGRDFLDTQYF. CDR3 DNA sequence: TGCGCCAGCAGCTTGGAAGTCTGGGGCAGGGACTTTTTAGATACGCAGTATTTT.

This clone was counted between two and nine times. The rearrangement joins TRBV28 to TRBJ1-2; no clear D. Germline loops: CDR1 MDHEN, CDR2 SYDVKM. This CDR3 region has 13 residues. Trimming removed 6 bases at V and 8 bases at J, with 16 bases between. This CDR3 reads CASSLPMDRGYTF. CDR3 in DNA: TGTGCCAGCAGCCTACCTATGGACCGGGGCTACACCTTC.

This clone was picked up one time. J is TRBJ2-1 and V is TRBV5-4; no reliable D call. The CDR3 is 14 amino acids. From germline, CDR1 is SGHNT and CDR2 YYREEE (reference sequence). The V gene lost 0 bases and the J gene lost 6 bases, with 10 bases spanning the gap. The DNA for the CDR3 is TGTGCCAGCAGCTTGGCCTCACACCTCAATGAGCAGTTCTTC. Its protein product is CASSLASHLNEQFF.

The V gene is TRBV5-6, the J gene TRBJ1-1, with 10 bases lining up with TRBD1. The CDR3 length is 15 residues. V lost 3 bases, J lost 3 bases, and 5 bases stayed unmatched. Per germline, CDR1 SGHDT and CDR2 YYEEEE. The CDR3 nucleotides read TGTGCCAGCAGCTCCCTGGACAGGGGGGACACTGAAGCTTTCTTT. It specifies CASSSLDRGDTEAFF.

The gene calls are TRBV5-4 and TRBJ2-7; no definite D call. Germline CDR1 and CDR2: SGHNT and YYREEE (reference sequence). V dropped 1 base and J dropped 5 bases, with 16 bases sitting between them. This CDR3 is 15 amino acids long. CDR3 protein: CASSLSPRFPHEQYF. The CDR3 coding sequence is TGTGCCAGCAGCTTGAGTCCGCGGTTCCCCCACGAGCAGTACTTC.

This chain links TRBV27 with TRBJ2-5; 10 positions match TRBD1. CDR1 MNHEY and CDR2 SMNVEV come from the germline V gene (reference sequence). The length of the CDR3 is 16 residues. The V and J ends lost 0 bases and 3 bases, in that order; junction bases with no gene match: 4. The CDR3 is CASSLSGGQGEETQYF. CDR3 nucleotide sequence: TGTGCCAGCAGTTTATCTGGCGGACAGGGGGAAGAGACCCAGTACTTC.

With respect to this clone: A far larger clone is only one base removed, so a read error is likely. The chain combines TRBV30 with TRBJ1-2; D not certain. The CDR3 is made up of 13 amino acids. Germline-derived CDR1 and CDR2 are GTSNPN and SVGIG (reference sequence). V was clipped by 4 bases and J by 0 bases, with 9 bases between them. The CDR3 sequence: CAWIVSPNYGYTF. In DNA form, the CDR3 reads TGTGCCTGGATTGTGAGTCCTAACTATGGCTACACCTTC. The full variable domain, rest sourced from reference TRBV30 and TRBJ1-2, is SQTIHQWPATLVQPVGSPLSLECTVEGTSNPNLYWYRQAAGRGLQLLFYSVGIGQISSEVPQNLSASRPQDRQFILSSKKLLLSDSGFYLCAWIVSPNYGYTFGSGTRLTVV.

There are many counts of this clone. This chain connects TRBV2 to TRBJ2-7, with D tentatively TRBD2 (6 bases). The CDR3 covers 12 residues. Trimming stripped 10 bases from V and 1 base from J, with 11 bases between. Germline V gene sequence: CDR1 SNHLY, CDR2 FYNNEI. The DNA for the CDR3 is TGTGCCACTCAACGGGGGTCCTACGAGCAGTACTTC. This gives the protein CATQRGSYEQYF.

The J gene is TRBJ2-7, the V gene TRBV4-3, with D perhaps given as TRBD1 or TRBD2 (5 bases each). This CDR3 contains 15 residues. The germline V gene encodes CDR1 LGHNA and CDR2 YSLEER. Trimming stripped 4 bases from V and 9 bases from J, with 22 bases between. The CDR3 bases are TGCGCCAGCAGCCGCTCCGGGACGGCCTCCGGGGTGCAGTACTTC. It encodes CASSRSGTASGVQYF.

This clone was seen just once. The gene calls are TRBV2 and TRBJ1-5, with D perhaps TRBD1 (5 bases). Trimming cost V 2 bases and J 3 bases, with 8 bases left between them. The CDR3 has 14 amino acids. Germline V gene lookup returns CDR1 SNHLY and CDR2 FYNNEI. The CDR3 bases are TGTGCCAGCAGTGAACGACAGATCAATCAGCCCCAGCATTTT. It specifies CASSERQINQPQHF. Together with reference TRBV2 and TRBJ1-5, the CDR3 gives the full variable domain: EPEVTQTPSHQVTQMGQEVILRCVPISNHLYFYWYRQILGQKVEFLVSFYNNEISEKSEIFDDQFSVERPDGSNFTLKIRSTKLEDSAMYFCASSERQINQPQHFGDGTRLSIL.

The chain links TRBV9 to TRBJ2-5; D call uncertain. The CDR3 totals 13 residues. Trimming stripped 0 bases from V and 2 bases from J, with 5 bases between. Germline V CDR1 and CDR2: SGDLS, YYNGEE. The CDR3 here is CASSVGFQETQYF. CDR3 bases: TGTGCCAGCAGCGTAGGTTTTCAAGAGACCCAGTACTTC. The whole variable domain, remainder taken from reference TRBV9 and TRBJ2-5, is DSGVTQTPKHLITATGQRVTLRCSPRSGDLSVYWYQQSLDQGLQFLIQYYNGEERAKGNILERFSAQQFPDLHSELNLSSLELGDSALYFCASSVGFQETQYFGPGTRLLVL.

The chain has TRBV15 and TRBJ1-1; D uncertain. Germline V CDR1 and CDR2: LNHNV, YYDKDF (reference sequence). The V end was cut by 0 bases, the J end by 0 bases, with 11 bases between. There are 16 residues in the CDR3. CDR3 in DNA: TGTGCCACCAGCAGAGAAACCGCTTGGATGAACACTGAAGCTTTCTTT. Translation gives CATSRETAWMNTEAFF.

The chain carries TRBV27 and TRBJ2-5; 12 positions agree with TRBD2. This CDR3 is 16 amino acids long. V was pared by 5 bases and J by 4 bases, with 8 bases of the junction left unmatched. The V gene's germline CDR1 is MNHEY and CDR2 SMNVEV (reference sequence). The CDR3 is CASSPWASGRGETQYF. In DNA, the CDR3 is TGTGCCAGCAGTCCCTGGGCTAGCGGGAGGGGAGAGACCCAGTACTTC.

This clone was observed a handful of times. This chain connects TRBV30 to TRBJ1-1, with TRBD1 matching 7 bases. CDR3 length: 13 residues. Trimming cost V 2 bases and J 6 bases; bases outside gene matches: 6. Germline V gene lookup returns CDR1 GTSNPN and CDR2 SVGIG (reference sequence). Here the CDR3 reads CAWSPDREAEAFF. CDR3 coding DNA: TGTGCCTGGAGTCCTGACAGGGAGGCTGAAGCTTTCTTT.

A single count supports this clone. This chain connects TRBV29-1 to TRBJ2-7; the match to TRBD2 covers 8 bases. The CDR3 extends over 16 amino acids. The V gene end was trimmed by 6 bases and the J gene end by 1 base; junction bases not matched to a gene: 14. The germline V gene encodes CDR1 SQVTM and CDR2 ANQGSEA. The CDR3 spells CSVDRSSGPLSYEQYF. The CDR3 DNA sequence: TGCAGCGTCGACAGGTCTAGCGGGCCTCTTTCCTACGAGCAGTACTTC.

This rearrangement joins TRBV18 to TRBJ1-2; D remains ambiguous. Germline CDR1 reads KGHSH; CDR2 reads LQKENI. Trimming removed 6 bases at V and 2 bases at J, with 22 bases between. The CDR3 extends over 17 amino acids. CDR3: CASSTLGTVSHNYGYTF. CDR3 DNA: TGTGCCAGCTCCACCCTAGGTACGGTGTCACACAACTATGGCTACACCTTC. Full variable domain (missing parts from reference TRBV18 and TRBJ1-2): NAGVMQNPRHLVRRRGQEARLRCSPMKGHSHVYWYRQLPEEGLKFMVYLQKENIIDESGMPKERFSAEFPKEGPSILRIQQVVRGDSAAYFCASSTLGTVSHNYGYTFGSGTRLTVV.

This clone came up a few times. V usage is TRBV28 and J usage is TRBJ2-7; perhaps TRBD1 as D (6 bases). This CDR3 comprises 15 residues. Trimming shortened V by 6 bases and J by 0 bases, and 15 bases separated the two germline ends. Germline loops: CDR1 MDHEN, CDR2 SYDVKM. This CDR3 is CASSPDGQSSYEQYF. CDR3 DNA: TGTGCCAGCAGCCCGGACGGACAGAGCTCCTACGAGCAGTACTTC.

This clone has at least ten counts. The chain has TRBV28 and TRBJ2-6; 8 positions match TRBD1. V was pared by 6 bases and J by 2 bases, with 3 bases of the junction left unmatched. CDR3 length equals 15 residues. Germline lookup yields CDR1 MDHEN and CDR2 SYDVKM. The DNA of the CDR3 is TGTGCCAGCAGGCCACAGGGGGCTGGGGCCAACGTCCTGACTTTC. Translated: CASRPQGAGANVLTF.